Following are 21 T cell receptor beta chains from one sample sequenced in a study of OX40 agonist ivuxolimab in advanced cancers. Libraries were prepared by immunoSEQ multiplex PCR; TCRdb keeps only in-frame clonotypes and omits some of them. The table has tens of thousands of clones, around 87% seen once; the top ten hold over 9%. The specimen comprised CD4+ or CD8+ T cells sorted from blood, sampled in a trial of the OX40 agonist ivuxolimab. The receptor set was obtained from an adult with an advanced solid tumor such as melanoma, head and neck, liver or kidney cancer.

This clone was detected only once. The chain combines TRBV4-1 with TRBJ2-7; TRBD2 aligns across 10 bases. CDR3 length: 15 amino acids. Germline-derived CDR1 and CDR2 are MGHRA and YSYEKL. V gave up 0 bases and J gave up 3 bases; unmatched junction bases: 2. The CDR3 loop reads CASSQEASGSYEQYF. In DNA form, the CDR3 reads TGCGCCAGCAGCCAAGAGGCTAGCGGGAGCTACGAGCAGTACTTC.

V and J are TRBV6-5 and TRBJ2-7; D gene uncertain. The CDR3 is 12 amino acids. Germline V gene lookup returns CDR1 MNHEY and CDR2 SVGAGI. V lost 7 bases and J 4 bases, leaving 11 bases between the germline ends. CDR3 in amino acids: CASTTGSYEQYF. The CDR3 DNA reads TGTGCCAGCACCACGGGCAGTTACGAGCAGTACTTC.

The chain couples TRBV4-3 to TRBJ2-4; 13 nucleotides align to TRBD2. The CDR3 has 18 residues. Looked up from germline, CDR1 is LGHNA and CDR2 is YSLEER. The V and J ends lost 3 bases and 0 bases, in that order; junction bases with no gene match: 5. The CDR3 loop reads CASSQRLAGGLAKNIQYF. The CDR3 nucleotides are TGCGCCAGCAGCCAGAGACTAGCGGGGGGATTAGCCAAAAACATTCAGTACTTC.

DNA of the CDR3: TGTGCCAGCAGTTACGACGAAAGGGGCGAGCAGTACTTC. It is translated as CASSYDERGEQYF. This sequence joins TRBV6-5 and TRBJ2-7; tentative D call: TRBD1 (5 bases). Trimming cost V 2 bases and J 6 bases, with 11 bases left between them. From germline, CDR1 is MNHEY and CDR2 SVGAGI. This CDR3 spans 13 amino acids.

DNA of the CDR3: TGTGCCAGCAGCTTACGGGGACTAGCGCCCGACGAGCAGTACTTC. Amino acid sequence: CASSLRGLAPDEQYF. This sequence joins TRBV7-2 and TRBJ2-7; 10 nucleotides line up with TRBD2. J gave up 5 bases and V 2 bases, and 6 bases lay outside the gene matches. Germline V CDR1 and CDR2: SGHTA, FQGNSA. The CDR3 has 15 amino acids.

The chain employs TRBV2 and TRBJ1-5, with a tentative D call TRBD1 (6 bases). Trimming removed 2 bases at V and 6 bases at J, with 17 bases between. The CDR3 spans 16 residues. Germline CDR1 reads SNHLY; CDR2 reads FYNNEI. The CDR3 bases are TGTGCCAGCAGTGAACTACCTGCAGGGGTTGGTCAGCCCCAGCATTTT. Residues: CASSELPAGVGQPQHF.

J is TRBJ2-3 and V is TRBV4-1; weak D call: TRBD1 (5 bases). Trimming shortened V by 2 bases and J by 2 bases, and 17 bases separated the two germline ends. This CDR3 is built from 17 residues. Germline loops: CDR1 MGHRA, CDR2 YSYEKL. CDR3 coding DNA: TGCGCCAGCAGCCAAATGACAGACGGAATATACACAGATACGCAGTATTTT. It codes for CASSQMTDGIYTDTQYF.

The CDR3 reads CASSQDQGFDTEAFF. In DNA form, the CDR3 reads TGCGCCAGCAGCCAAGATCAAGGTTTCGACACTGAAGCTTTCTTT. This chain links TRBV4-3 with TRBJ1-1; D remains unclear. The CDR3 has 15 residues. From germline, CDR1 is LGHNA and CDR2 YSLEER. The V gene lost 0 bases and the J gene lost 3 bases, with 11 bases spanning the gap.

The chain recombines TRBV7-9 with TRBJ1-2; D unclear. Germline loops: CDR1 SEHNR, CDR2 FQNEAQ (reference sequence). Between the trimmed V and J ends, which lost 5 bases and 4 bases, there was a span of 14 bases. The CDR3 contains 14 residues. CDR3 DNA: TGTGCCAGCAGCCCCAGAGTGAATCCCTATGGCTACACCTTC. Translated: CASSPRVNPYGYTF. The complete variable domain, with remaining parts taken from reference TRBV7-9 and TRBJ1-2, reads DTGVSQNPRHKITKRGQNVTFRCDPISEHNRLYWYRQTLGQGPEFLTYFQNEAQLEKSRLLSDRFSAERPKGSFSTLEIQRTEQGDSAMYLCASSPRVNPYGYTFGSGTRLTVV.

In DNA, the CDR3 is TGTGCCAGCAGACCTAGCGGGGGGGCTAGAAATGAGCAGTTCTTC. This translates into CASRPSGGARNEQFF. The gene calls are TRBV2 and TRBJ2-1; 12 positions agree with TRBD2. CDR3 length: 15 residues. Germline CDR1 is SNHLY and CDR2 is FYNNEI. V shed 6 bases and J 7 bases; nucleotides not matched to a gene: 7. The full variable domain, its missing parts supplied by reference TRBV2 and TRBJ2-1, is EPEVTQTPSHQVTQMGQEVILRCVPISNHLYFYWYRQILGQKVEFLVSFYNNEISEKSEIFDDQFSVERPDGSNFTLKIRSTKLEDSAMYFCASRPSGGARNEQFFGPGTRLTVL.

The chain carries TRBV6-5 and TRBJ2-5; 10 bases agree with TRBD2. This CDR3 has 14 amino acids. Germline V gene sequence: CDR1 MNHEY, CDR2 SVGAGI. J gave up 1 base and V 7 bases, and 3 bases lay outside the gene matches. CDR3 amino acids: CASKASGGQETQYF. DNA for the CDR3: TGTGCCAGCAAGGCTAGCGGGGGCCAAGAGACCCAGTACTTC.

J is TRBJ2-2 and V is TRBV28, with 7 bases lining up with TRBD1. The V segment lost 6 bases and the J segment 2 bases; nucleotides outside the gene matches: 9. This CDR3 comprises 16 residues. From germline, CDR1 is MDHEN and CDR2 SYDVKM. The CDR3 sequence is CASSPHDRENTGELFF. CDR3 bases: TGTGCCAGCAGCCCCCATGACAGGGAAAACACCGGGGAGCTGTTTTTT.

This clone was counted once. The chain recombines TRBV10-2 with TRBJ2-4; 7 bases line up with TRBD1. CDR1 is WSHSY, CDR2 SAAADI, per germline. With V trimmed by 6 bases and J by 6 bases, 8 bases remained unmatched. The CDR3 loop spans 14 amino acids. The CDR3, as DNA: TGCGCCAGCAGCCCCGGGACAGAAATAAACATTCAGTACTTC. Encoded protein: CASSPGTEINIQYF.

The chain uses TRBV28 and TRBJ2-7; 8 positions match TRBD2. The V gene's germline CDR1 is MDHEN and CDR2 SYDVKM. Losses at the gene ends were 3 bases for V and 0 bases for J; bases not matched to a gene: 10. CDR3 size: 17 residues. CDR3 sequence reads: CASSFPRTSRNSYEQYF. The CDR3 nucleotides are TGTGCCAGCAGTTTTCCCAGGACTAGCCGAAACTCCTACGAGCAGTACTTC. The full variable domain, with the rest looked up from reference TRBV28 and TRBJ2-7, is DVKVTQSSRYLVKRTGEKVFLECVQDMDHENMFWYRQDPGLGLRLIYFSYDVKMKEKGDIPEGYSVSREKKERFSLILESASTNQTSMYLCASSFPRTSRNSYEQYFGPGTRLTVT.

V gene TRBV6-6 combines with J gene TRBJ2-7; the D is unclear. The CDR3 is made up of 11 amino acids. Germline CDR1 and CDR2: MNHNY and SVGAGI (reference sequence). The V end was cut by 4 bases, the J end by 6 bases, with 7 bases between. The CDR3 region is CASSSTFEQYF. As DNA, the CDR3 is TGTGCCAGCAGTTCTACGTTCGAGCAGTACTTC.

The V call is TRBV9, the J call TRBJ2-7; D could derive from TRBD1 or TRBD2 (6 bases each). The CDR3 extends over 16 amino acids. The ends were cut back, 4 bases at V and 5 bases at J, with 22 bases in the middle. In germline, CDR1 is SGDLS, CDR2 YYNGEE. This CDR3 reads CASSPEGGAKFHEQYF. The CDR3 coding sequence is TGTGCCAGCAGCCCCGAGGGGGGCGCAAAGTTCCACGAGCAGTACTTC.

The CDR3 loop is CASSIGGRVSTDTQYF. CDR3 DNA sequence: TGTGCCAGCAGTATTGGGGGCAGGGTATCCACAGATACGCAGTATTTT. The chain carries TRBV7-9 and TRBJ2-3, with D possibly being TRBD1 (6 bases). V shed 6 bases and J shed 2 bases, with 18 bases lying between them. The germline V gene encodes CDR1 SEHNR and CDR2 FQNEAQ (reference sequence). The CDR3 length is 16 residues.

This clone appeared a single time. V and J are TRBV15 and TRBJ1-1, with D maybe TRBD1 (5 bases). V was clipped by 3 bases and J by 11 bases, with 13 bases between them. This CDR3 is 12 amino acids long. Germline assignment: CDR1 LNHNV and CDR2 YYDKDF (reference sequence). The CDR3: CATSRQGREAFF. The CDR3 DNA follows: TGTGCCACCAGCAGGCAGGGTCGTGAGGCTTTCTTT. The full variable domain, in which reference TRBV15 and TRBJ1-1 provide the parts outside the CDR3, is DAMVIQNPRYQVTQFGKPVTLSCSQTLNHNVMYWYQQKSSQAPKLLFHYYDKDFNNEADTPDNFQSRRPNTSFCFLDIRSPGLGDTAMYLCATSRQGREAFFGQGTRLTVV.

This chain connects TRBV5-1 to TRBJ1-6; D unresolved. In germline, CDR1 is SGHRS, CDR2 YFSETQ. CDR3 length: 14 residues. The germline V and J ends were trimmed by 2 bases and 4 bases, with 7 bases remaining between them. The CDR3 spells CASSFENYNSPLHF. CDR3 DNA sequence: TGCGCCAGCAGCTTCGAGAATTATAATTCACCCCTCCACTTT.

The CDR3: CASSTGTSGRSEETQYF. The CDR3 DNA follows: TGTGCCAGCAGTACCGGGACTAGCGGGAGATCGGAAGAGACCCAGTACTTC. The chain combines TRBV28 with TRBJ2-5; 14 bases map to TRBD2. Looked up from germline, CDR1 is MDHEN and CDR2 is SYDVKM. After removal of 5 bases from V and 3 bases from J, the junction contained 8 bases not matched to a gene. This CDR3 spans 17 amino acids.

This clone was recorded only once. This chain connects TRBV9 to TRBJ2-1; D unclear. V was trimmed by 0 bases and J by 7 bases, leaving 8 bases between them. Germline V gene data show CDR1 as SGDLS and CDR2 as YYNGEE. The CDR3 contains 13 residues. In DNA, the CDR3 is TGTGCCAGCAGCGTAGGTTACCTTAATGAGCAGTTCTTC. It encodes CASSVGYLNEQFF.